One and the same sample provided the 2 T cell receptor beta chains below, sequenced in a study of a mutant IDH1 vaccine in newly diagnosed glioma. Generated by immunoSEQ multiplex PCR, the TCRdb table keeps only in-frame clones and is missing some. The table has fewer than 45,000 clones, roughly 92% seen once. Time point indicated: baseline, week 1 (first vaccination visit). Treatment here: pre-vaccination baseline after standard-of-care therapy. This specimen consisted of PBMCs, obtained from a glioma patient treated with radiotherapy, temozolomide or both. The receptor set was obtained from a young man with glioma.

This chain links TRBV29-1 with TRBJ2-2; 8 bases are shared with TRBD2. The CDR3 has 15 residues. CDR1 SQVTM and CDR2 ANQGSEA come from the germline V gene. The junction had 5 bases not matched to a gene; V was cut back by 0 bases and J by 5 bases. DNA of the CDR3: TGCAGCGTTGAAGACGGGACTAGAGAAACCGGGGAGCTGTTTTTT. It yields the protein CSVEDGTRETGELFF.

This chain links TRBV15 with TRBJ1-1; D is unclear. This CDR3 has 14 amino acids. Germline V CDR1 and CDR2: LNHNV, YYDKDF (reference sequence). The V end lost 2 bases, the J end lost 6 bases, and 13 bases lay between the germline ends. CDR3 sequence reads: CATSRPRGGSEAFF. CDR3 in DNA: TGTGCCACCAGCAGACCCCGAGGCGGGTCTGAAGCTTTCTTT.